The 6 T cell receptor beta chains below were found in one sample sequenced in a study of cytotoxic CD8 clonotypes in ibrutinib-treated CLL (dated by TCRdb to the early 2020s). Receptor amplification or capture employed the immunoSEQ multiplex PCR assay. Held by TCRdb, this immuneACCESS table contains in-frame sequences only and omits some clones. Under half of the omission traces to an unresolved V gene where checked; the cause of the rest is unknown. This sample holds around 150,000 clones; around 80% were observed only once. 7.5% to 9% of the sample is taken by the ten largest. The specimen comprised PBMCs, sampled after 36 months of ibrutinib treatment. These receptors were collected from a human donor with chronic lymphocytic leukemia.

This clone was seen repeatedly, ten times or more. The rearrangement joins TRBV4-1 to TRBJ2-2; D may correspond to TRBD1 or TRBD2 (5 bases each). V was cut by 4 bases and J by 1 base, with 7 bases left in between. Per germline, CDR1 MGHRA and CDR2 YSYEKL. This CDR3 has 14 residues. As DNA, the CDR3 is TGCGCCAGCAGCCTGGGGGAGAACACCGGGGAGCTGTTTTTT. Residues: CASSLGENTGELFF.

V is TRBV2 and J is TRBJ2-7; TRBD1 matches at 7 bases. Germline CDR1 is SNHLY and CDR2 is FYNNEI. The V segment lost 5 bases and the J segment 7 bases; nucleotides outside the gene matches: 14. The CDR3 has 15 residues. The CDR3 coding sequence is TGTGCCAGCAGTCCTCGGACAGGACCCAGTAGGGAGCAGTACTTC. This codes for CASSPRTGPSREQYF. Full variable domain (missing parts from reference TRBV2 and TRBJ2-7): EPEVTQTPSHQVTQMGQEVILRCVPISNHLYFYWYRQILGQKVEFLVSFYNNEISEKSEIFDDQFSVERPDGSNFTLKIRSTKLEDSAMYFCASSPRTGPSREQYFGPGTRLTVT.

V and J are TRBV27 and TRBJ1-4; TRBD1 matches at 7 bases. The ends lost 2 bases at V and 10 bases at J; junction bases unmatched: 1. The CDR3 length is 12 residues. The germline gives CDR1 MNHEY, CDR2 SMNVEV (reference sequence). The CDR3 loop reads CASSLQGGKLFF. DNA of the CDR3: TGTGCCAGCAGTTTACAGGGGGGAAAACTGTTTTTT.

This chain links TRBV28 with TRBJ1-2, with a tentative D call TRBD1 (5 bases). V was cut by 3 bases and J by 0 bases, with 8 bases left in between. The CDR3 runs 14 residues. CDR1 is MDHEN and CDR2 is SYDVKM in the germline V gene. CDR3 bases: TGTGCCAGCAGTTTGGGGACGGCTAACTATGGCTACACCTTC. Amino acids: CASSLGTANYGYTF.

CDR3 amino acids: CASSMPLLGSGLNTGELFF. Written as DNA, the CDR3 is TGTGCCAGTAGTATGCCCCTTTTAGGTAGCGGGTTGAACACCGGGGAGCTGTTTTTT. V gene TRBV19 combines with J gene TRBJ2-2, with 7 bases fitting TRBD2. The V and J ends lost 3 bases and 1 base, in that order; junction bases with no gene match: 14. Germline V CDR1 and CDR2: LNHDA, SQIVND (reference sequence). The CDR3 runs to 19 residues.

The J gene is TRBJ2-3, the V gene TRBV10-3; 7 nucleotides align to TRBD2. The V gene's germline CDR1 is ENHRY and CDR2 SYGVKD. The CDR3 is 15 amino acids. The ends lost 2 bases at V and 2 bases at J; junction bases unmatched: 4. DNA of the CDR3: TGTGCCATCAGTGAGCGAGCGGGGCACACAGATACGCAGTATTTT. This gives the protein CAISERAGHTDTQYF.